The 10 T cell receptor beta chains below all came from one sample that was sequenced in a study of long-term antiretroviral therapy in people with HIV (dated 2022 in TCRdb). Sequencing of the TRB variable region was done with the immunoSEQ hsTCRB v3.0 assay at survey level resolution. In TCRdb, the immuneACCESS table is reduced to in-frame sequences with V and J assigned. These tables do not hold every clone; where another copy was compared, an unresolved V gene accounts for under half, and the others remain unexplained. This sample has about 26,000 clones in its table, and about 85% of those were observed once. The ten top clones hold more than 7% of the sample. The source material was unsorted PBMCs, sampled 4.7 to 5 years after starting antiretroviral therapy. The receptors originated from a man in his forties with HIV.

Here the CDR3 DNA reads TGTGCCAGTAGTATTCCCGGGACAGTGTACGAGCAGTACTTC. This gives the protein CASSIPGTVYEQYF. The genes are TRBV19 and TRBJ2-7; TRBD1 matches at 7 bases. V lost 3 bases to trimming and J lost 4 bases; unmatched junction nucleotides: 6. Germline values: CDR1 LNHDA, CDR2 SQIVND (reference sequence). The CDR3 loop spans 14 amino acids. The entire variable domain, with the rest obtained from reference TRBV19 and TRBJ2-7, is as follows: DGGITQSPKYLFRKEGQNVTLSCEQNLNHDAMYWYRQDPGQGLRLIYYSQIVNDFQKGDIAEGYSVSREKKESFPLTVTSAQKNPTAFYLCASSIPGTVYEQYFGPGTRLTVT.

The chain uses TRBV6-6 and TRBJ1-2; a weak D match, TRBD1 (5 bases). This CDR3 has 10 residues. Germline V gene lookup returns CDR1 MNHNY and CDR2 SVGAGI (reference sequence). Trimming left V 6 bases short and J 8 bases short, with 7 bases between. The DNA of the CDR3 is TGTGCCAGCAGCTACAGGGGCTACACCTTC. It yields the protein CASSYRGYTF.

CDR3 protein: CASSLGGSTDTQYF. The CDR3 DNA reads TGCGCCAGCAGCTTGGGCGGTAGCACAGATACGCAGTATTTT. This chain uses TRBV5-1 with TRBJ2-3; D is unresolved. The ends were cut back, 0 bases at V and 0 bases at J, with 5 bases in the middle. From germline, CDR1 is SGHRS and CDR2 YFSETQ. The CDR3 runs 14 residues.

V and J are TRBV7-2 and TRBJ2-5, with D perhaps matching TRBD1 (6 bases). Germline lookup yields CDR1 SGHTA and CDR2 FQGNSA. The CDR3 is 15 residues long. The V and J ends lost 5 bases and 2 bases respectively, with 15 bases between them. The DNA for the CDR3 is TGTGCCAGCAGCAGAAGACAGGTTGGGCAAGAGACCCAGTACTTC. Translation: CASSRRQVGQETQYF.

The rearrangement joins TRBV14 to TRBJ2-2; D perhaps matches TRBD1 (5 bases). Deletions cut 4 bases from V and 7 bases from J, with 13 bases between. CDR3 length: 14 residues. The germline CDR1 and CDR2 sequences are SGHDN and FVKESK. CDR3 nucleotide sequence: TGTGCCAGCAGCCCGAGTCTGGGGCTCGGGGAGCTGTTTTTT. This translates into CASSPSLGLGELFF. Full variable domain (missing parts from reference TRBV14 and TRBJ2-2): EAGVTQFPSHSVIEKGQTVTLRCDPISGHDNLYWYRRVMGKEIKFLLHFVKESKQDESGMPNNRFLAERTGGTYSTLKVQPAELEDSGVYFCASSPSLGLGELFFGEGSRLTVL.

This chain joins TRBV14 and TRBJ2-5; D uncertain. The CDR3 sequence is 13 residues long. The germline V and J ends were trimmed by 6 bases and 4 bases, with 12 bases remaining between them. Germline V gene lookup returns CDR1 SGHDN and CDR2 FVKESK. The CDR3 coding sequence is TGTGCCAGCAGTACAATTCGAGGAGAGACCCAGTACTTC. Translating it yields CASSTIRGETQYF.

This chain connects TRBV7-3 to TRBJ1-1; D not certain. V was trimmed by 2 bases and J by 1 base, leaving 5 bases between them. CDR1 is SGHTA, CDR2 FQGTGA, per germline. The CDR3 loop spans 13 amino acids. The CDR3 sequence: CASSLHQNTEAFF. The CDR3 DNA reads as TGTGCCAGCAGCTTACACCAGAACACTGAAGCTTTCTTT. Full variable domain (remainder filled in from reference TRBV7-3 and TRBJ1-1): GAGVSQTPSNKVTEKGKYVELRCDPISGHTALYWYRQSLGQGPEFLIYFQGTGAADDSGLPNDRFFAVRPEGSVSTLKIQRTERGDSAVYLCASSLHQNTEAFFGQGTRLTVV.

V usage is TRBV5-1 and J usage is TRBJ2-1; TRBD2 is a possible D gene (6 bases). V lost 2 bases to trimming and J lost 4 bases, with 13 bases between them. In germline, CDR1 is SGHRS, CDR2 YFSETQ. The CDR3 is 15 residues long. CDR3 coding DNA: TGCGCCAGCAGCTTTAGCGGAGCTAGTTACAATGAGCAGTTCTTC. This sequence encodes CASSFSGASYNEQFF.

This chain uses TRBV7-9 with TRBJ2-1; D is unclear. The CDR3 is made up of 13 amino acids. Trimming took off 5 bases at V and 9 bases at J, with 14 bases between the two ends. Per the germline V gene, CDR1 is SEHNR and CDR2 is FQNEAQ (reference sequence). DNA for the CDR3: TGTGCCAGCAGCCGATCTGAAGTTAGTGAGCAGTTCTTC. Translation gives CASSRSEVSEQFF.

The V gene is TRBV19, the J gene TRBJ2-3; weak D call: TRBD2 (5 bases). Per the germline V gene, CDR1 is LNHDA and CDR2 is SQIVND (reference sequence). Trimming took 5 bases from V and 2 from J, leaving 11 bases between them. The CDR3 is 14 amino acids. The CDR3 bases are TGTGCCAGTAGTGGTTGGAGGATCACAGATACGCAGTATTTT. It translates to CASSGWRITDTQYF.